Listed below are T cell receptor beta chains from one sample, sequenced in a study of T-cell reconstitution after alpha-beta-depleted transplantation in children. TCRdb reanalysed the PCR reads using MiXCR and keeps one entry per CDR3 protein. The table has about 980,000 distinct CDR3 sequences, around 30% seen once. The sample here was PBMCs, mostly from graft donor cells, taken 360 days after TCRalphabeta/CD19-depleted stem cell transplant. The receptors here all came from a boy in the first two years of life who had a stem cell transplant for SCID, so the T cells may come from the graft donor. CDR3s include the opening cysteine and the closing phenylalanine or tryptophan. The D gene is left open where the match is weak. Size is omitted from some rows. Given values are once, few, many or a class for expanded clones.

TRBJ1-1 | - | TRBV5-1 | few | TGCGCCAGCAGCCCGGACGGAGCATCGAACACTGAAGCTTTCTTT | CASSPDGASNTEAFF
TRBJ2-3 | TRBD2 | TRBV10-3 | - | TGTGCCATCAGGCACAGCGGGGGAAGCACAGATACGCAGTATTTT | CAIRHSGGSTDTQYF
TRBJ2-5 | TRBD1 | TRBV7-7 | - | TGTGCCAGCAGCATTGGACAGGGGGCCCTCGTGGCCCGAGAGACCCAGTACTTC | CASSIGQGALVARETQYF
TRBJ1-2 | - | TRBV24-1 | - | TGTGCCACCAGTGCTCAGGGGAACTATGGCTACACCTTC | CATSAQGNYGYTF
TRBJ2-5 | - | TRBV10-3 | - | TGTGCCATCAGTGACCAGTTCCAAGAGACCCAGTACTTC | CAISDQFQETQYF
TRBJ2-7 | - | TRBV10-3 | - | TGTGCCATCAGTGAACAGGGAACCTACGAGCAGTACTTC | CAISEQGTYEQYF
TRBJ2-1 | TRBD1 | TRBV27 | - | TGTGCCAGCATTATACAGGGGGGCACCTACAATGAGCAGTTCTTC | CASIIQGGTYNEQFF
TRBJ2-7 | TRBD1 | TRBV20-1 | - | TGCAGTGCTAGACAGGGGGTCTACGAGCAGTACTTC | CSARQGVYEQYF
TRBJ2-3 | TRBD1 | TRBV5-6 | - | TGTGCCAGCAGCTTGGGACAGGGAATTCTCTCTCTCTCTACGCAGTATTTT | CASSLGQGILSLSTQYF
TRBJ2-5 | - | TRBV9 | few | TGTGCCAGCAGCGTGGACACCTCTAAGGGAGAGACCCAGTACTTC | CASSVDTSKGETQYF
TRBJ2-5 | TRBD1 | TRBV2 | - | TGTGCCAGCAGTGCTCTTGGGACAGGGAAGGAGACCCAGTACTTC | CASSALGTGKETQYF
TRBJ1-4 | - | TRBV12-3/TRBV12-4 | - | TGTGCCAGCAGTTTTCGACCCCCGGCGACTAATGAAAAACTGTTTTTT | CASSFRPPATNEKLFF
TRBJ2-1 | - | TRBV4-1 | few | TGCGCCAGCAGCCAAGATGCGGGGGCGAGCTCCTACAATGAGCAGTTCTTC | CASSQDAGASSYNEQFF
TRBJ2-1 | TRBD1 | TRBV7-9 | few | TGTGCCAGCAGCCCCGGGACAGCGGCCTACAATGAGCAGTTCTTC | CASSPGTAAYNEQFF
TRBJ2-1 | - | TRBV2 | once | TGTGCCAGCAGTTTCAAATGGGATGAGCAGTTCTTC | CASSFKWDEQFF
TRBJ2-3 | - | TRBV7-2 | - | TGTGCCAGCAGCTTCTCCGGGACAAGGAACACAGATACGCAGTATTTT | CASSFSGTRNTDTQYF
TRBJ1-6 | - | TRBV28 | - | TGTGCCAGCAGTCCCCGAGGAGGCCTTTCACCCCTCCACTTT | CASSPRGGLSPLHF
TRBJ2-1 | - | TRBV20-1 | few | TGCAGTGCTTCAATAACCCGTAGCTCCTACAATGAGCAGTTCTTC | CSASITRSSYNEQFF
TRBJ2-7 | TRBD2 | TRBV4-1 | - | TGCGCCAGCAGCCCCGGACTAGCGGGCCTCGGCGAGCAGTACTTC | CASSPGLAGLGEQYF
TRBJ2-7 | TRBD1 | TRBV12-3/TRBV12-4 | - | TGTGCCAGCAGTTTCGGGACAGGGGGCGAGCAGTACTTC | CASSFGTGGEQYF
TRBJ2-2 | - | TRBV5-1 | - | TGCGCCAGCAGCCCCGGGACGGTAGACACCGGGGAGCTGTTTTTT | CASSPGTVDTGELFF
TRBJ2-5 | TRBD2 | TRBV12-3/TRBV12-4 | few | TGTGCCAGCAGTTTAGTTCCTAGCGGAGAAGAGACCCAGTACTTC | CASSLVPSGEETQYF
TRBJ2-5 | - | TRBV15 | - | TGTGCCACCAGCAGAGGTTGGTGGGGAGAGACCCAGTACTTC | CATSRGWWGETQYF
TRBJ2-4 | - | TRBV12-3/TRBV12-4 | many | TGTGCCAGCAGTTTGAGTAGGGGTGGAAAAAACATTCAGTACTTC | CASSLSRGGKNIQYF
TRBJ2-3 | - | TRBV9 | few | TGTGCCAGCAGCGTGGTCTCTCTCTTCACAGATACGCAGTATTTT | CASSVVSLFTDTQYF
TRBJ2-1 | - | TRBV7-9 | few | TGTGCCAGCAGCCCAACCCCGGGGGCCCGGGATCAGTTCTTC | CASSPTPGARDQFF
TRBJ1-3 | - | TRBV29-1 | - | TGCAGCGTTGAACGGTTCTCCGGATCTGGAAACACCATATATTTT | CSVERFSGSGNTIYF
TRBJ1-1 | - | TRBV15 | - | TGTGCCACCAGCAGGGAGGGAATGGGTGTGAACACTGAAGCTTTCTTT | CATSREGMGVNTEAFF
TRBJ1-5 | - | TRBV12-3/TRBV12-4 | - | TGTGCCAGCAGTTTAGGCACACTAAATAGCAATCAGCCCCAGCATTTT | CASSLGTLNSNQPQHF
TRBJ1-2 | - | TRBV4-2 | few | TGTGCCAGCAGCCAAGATCTATCGGGGGGCAACTATGGCTACACCTTC | CASSQDLSGGNYGYTF
TRBJ1-2 | - | TRBV12-3/TRBV12-4 | few | TGTGCCAGCAGTTCCTGGGCTAACGGCGGTGGCTACACCTTC | CASSSWANGGGYTF
TRBJ2-5 | - | TRBV21-1 | - | TGTGCCAGCCCCAGCGACAGGACTAGCGGCCAAGAGACCCAGTACTTC | CASPSDRTSGQETQYF
TRBJ2-3 | - | TRBV9 | few | TGTGCCAGCAGCGTGAGGGGTAGCTTAACAGATACGCAGTATTTT | CASSVRGSLTDTQYF
TRBJ2-2 | - | TRBV9 | - | TGTGCCAGCAGCGTGGGAATAAACACCGGGGAGCTGTTTTTT | CASSVGINTGELFF
TRBJ2-5 | - | TRBV5-6 | many | TGTGCCAGCAGCGGACGAGGGAAAGGACGGTGGGAGACCCAGTACTTC | CASSGRGKGRWETQYF
TRBJ1-2 | - | TRBV4-1 | - | TGCGCCAGCAGCGCACGAACAGGGTTCAACTATGGCTACACCTTC | CASSARTGFNYGYTF
TRBJ2-7 | - | TRBV7-8 | - | TGTGCCAGCAGCTGGGGACCGGAACGGGCCTACGAGCAGTACTTC | CASSWGPERAYEQYF
TRBJ2-1 | - | TRBV11-1 | few | TGTGCCAGCAGCTTAGGAAATATGGACGGTCAGCAGTTCTTC | CASSLGNMDGQQFF
TRBJ1-1 | - | TRBV12-3/TRBV12-4 | - | TGTGCCAGCAGTTTCTTGGGACACCTGAACACTGAAGCTTTCTTT | CASSFLGHLNTEAFF
TRBJ2-7 | - | TRBV4-1 | - | TGCGCCAGCAGCCAACCAGGGGTTGGCTCCTTCTACGAGCAGTACTTC | CASSQPGVGSFYEQYF
TRBJ2-2 | TRBD1 | TRBV11-1 | - | TGTGCCAGCAGCCGCCTGGCCAGGGGGCTTACCGGGGAGCTGTTTTTT | CASSRLARGLTGELFF
TRBJ2-3 | - | TRBV29-1 | few | TGCTTCCAGACGGCTCCGAAGGGCCACACAGATACGCAGTATTTT | CFQTAPKGHTDTQYF
TRBJ2-5 | TRBD2 | TRBV12-3/TRBV12-4 | - | TGTGCCAGCAGTTTCGCGGGGGGAGAAGAGACCCAGTACTTC | CASSFAGGEETQYF
TRBJ1-4 | - | TRBV20-1 | - | TGCAGTGCCCTGCGGCCGGGGATGGAGGCTAATGAAAAACTGTTTTTT | CSALRPGMEANEKLFF
TRBJ2-4 | - | TRBV20-1 | - | TGCAGTGTCAGGGGCCTGCTAGCCAAAAACATTCAGTACTTC | CSVRGLLAKNIQYF
TRBJ2-5 | TRBD2 | TRBV28 | few | TGTGCCAGCAGTTTTACGGGGGGGGGAGTGTACCAAGAGACCCAGTACTTC | CASSFTGGGVYQETQYF
TRBJ2-1 | - | TRBV20-1 | - | TGCAGTGCCACCGACCGTTGGGGCGTTAGCTCCTACAATGAGCAGTTCTTC | CSATDRWGVSSYNEQFF
TRBJ1-1 | TRBD1 | TRBV10-2 | - | TGCGCCAGCAGTGAGTCGGGCGACAGGGGGCGGAGGGCTGAAGCTTTCTTT | CASSESGDRGRRAEAFF
TRBJ1-1 | TRBD1 | TRBV7-8 | few | TGTGCCAGCAGCGTTGACAGGGGAATGAACACTGAAGCTTTCTTT | CASSVDRGMNTEAFF
TRBJ2-7 | - | TRBV5-1 | - | TGCGCCAGCAGCCAGGGCCCTTTCTACGAGCAGTACTTC | CASSQGPFYEQYF
TRBJ2-7 | - | TRBV20-1 | - | TGCAGTGCTACCCAGGAACACGAGCAGTACTTC | CSATQEHEQYF